The T cell receptor (beta chain) described here comes from a study of identical twins. Note on this clonotype: Its specificity is not known.

V lost 5 bases and J lost 10, with 12 bases in between. Per the germline V gene, CDR1 is ENHRY and CDR2 is SYGVKD. This CDR3 has 12 amino acids. A universal primer site was added by template switching, and unique molecular identifiers were carried by the cDNA. TCRdb redid the calling of the 5' RACE reads with MiXCR, one entry per CDR3 protein. Among roughly 1,500,000 distinct CDR3 sequences, about 30% were seen once, and the ten largest hold 0.27%. Study-level results: Twins shared out-of-frame alpha sequences with excess low generation probability.

The source is a newborn girl in good health. Sequencing was performed on cord blood. The chain uses TRBV10-3 and TRBJ2-1; no reliable D call. CDR3 nucleotide sequence: TGTGCCATCAGTCTAAGGCCCGGGGAGCAGTTCTTC. This translates into CAISLRPGEQFF.